The rows below give T cell receptor beta chains drawn from one sample of a study of shared clonotypes between healthy human individuals. Generated by immunoSEQ multiplex PCR, the TCRdb table keeps only in-frame clones and is missing some. This table holds around 550,000 clones, 90% to 95% found once. The sample was naive CD8+ T cells sorted from blood. The receptors derive from a woman aged 30 to 39 in good health. Each CDR3 is given with its conserved first and last residue. The order of the fields is V gene, J gene, D gene, clone size, CDR3 protein, CDR3 DNA. D genes are given only for firm matches. A row's size may be missing; if present it is once, few, many or a size class.

V gene: TRBV27
J gene: TRBJ2-3
D gene: NA
clone size: NA
CDR3 protein: CASSGDRGTDTQYF
CDR3 DNA: TGTGCCAGCAGCGGGGACCGCGGCACAGATACGCAGTATTTT

V gene: TRBV7-2
J gene: TRBJ2-1
D gene: TRBD2
clone size: NA
CDR3 protein: CASSSRTSNNEQFF
CDR3 DNA: TGTGCCAGCAGCTCGAGGACTAGTAACAATGAGCAGTTCTTC

V gene: TRBV7-6
J gene: TRBJ2-5
D gene: NA
clone size: NA
CDR3 protein: CASSPPNQAPGETQYF
CDR3 DNA: TGTGCCAGCAGCCCCCCCAACCAGGCCCCAGGGGAGACCCAGTACTTC

V gene: TRBV13
J gene: TRBJ2-7
D gene: TRBD2
clone size: NA
CDR3 protein: CASSPRTSNSYEQYF
CDR3 DNA: TGTGCCAGCAGCCCCCGGACTAGTAACTCCTACGAGCAGTACTTC

V gene: TRBV14
J gene: TRBJ2-3
D gene: NA
clone size: NA
CDR3 protein: CASSQEGSLLTDTQYF
CDR3 DNA: TGTGCCAGCAGCCAAGAAGGCAGTCTGCTCACAGATACGCAGTATTTT

V gene: TRBV9
J gene: TRBJ2-2
D gene: TRBD2
clone size: NA
CDR3 protein: CASSDPGLAGVGITGELFF
CDR3 DNA: TGTGCCAGCAGCGACCCGGGACTAGCGGGAGTTGGTATCACCGGGGAGCTGTTTTTT

V gene: TRBV28
J gene: TRBJ2-7
D gene: TRBD1
clone size: NA
CDR3 protein: CATTIGGPVRYEQYF
CDR3 DNA: TGTGCCACCACCATAGGGGGCCCCGTGAGGTACGAGCAGTACTTC

V gene: TRBV7-9
J gene: TRBJ2-1
D gene: NA
clone size: once
CDR3 protein: CASSLSAGNEQFF
CDR3 DNA: TGTGCCAGCAGCTTAAGTGCGGGCAATGAGCAGTTCTTC

V gene: TRBV27
J gene: TRBJ2-7
D gene: NA
clone size: NA
CDR3 protein: CASAPGTGTYEQYF
CDR3 DNA: TGTGCCAGCGCGCCCGGAACGGGGACCTACGAGCAGTACTTC

V gene: TRBV27
J gene: TRBJ2-1
D gene: NA
clone size: NA
CDR3 protein: CASSLEGGEQFF
CDR3 DNA: TGTGCCAGCAGTCTAGAGGGGGGTGAGCAGTTCTTC

V gene: TRBV2
J gene: TRBJ2-7
D gene: NA
clone size: NA
CDR3 protein: CASSGGTNYEQYF
CDR3 DNA: TGTGCCAGCAGTGGAGGGACAAATTACGAGCAGTACTTC

V gene: TRBV9
J gene: TRBJ2-1
D gene: NA
clone size: NA
CDR3 protein: CASSVEGGDEQFF
CDR3 DNA: TGTGCCAGCAGCGTAGAAGGTGGGGATGAGCAGTTCTTC

V gene: TRBV7-8
J gene: TRBJ2-1
D gene: TRBD2
clone size: NA
CDR3 protein: CASSVGLAGGSSYNEQFF
CDR3 DNA: TGTGCCAGCAGCGTCGGACTAGCGGGGGGAAGCTCCTACAATGAGCAGTTCTTC

V gene: TRBV5-1
J gene: TRBJ2-2
D gene: TRBD2
clone size: NA
CDR3 protein: CASSPTSLAGANTGELFF
CDR3 DNA: TGCGCCAGCAGCCCCACCTCCTTAGCGGGAGCGAACACCGGGGAGCTGTTTTTT

V gene: TRBV5-1
J gene: TRBJ2-4
D gene: TRBD2
clone size: NA
CDR3 protein: CASSAGLAGTKNIQYF
CDR3 DNA: TGCGCCAGCAGCGCAGGACTAGCGGGAACCAAAAACATTCAGTACTTC

V gene: TRBV13
J gene: TRBJ2-7
D gene: TRBD2
clone size: NA
CDR3 protein: CASSSRRAGVSYEQYF
CDR3 DNA: TGTGCCAGCAGCTCAAGACGGGCGGGAGTTTCCTACGAGCAGTACTTC

V gene: TRBV2
J gene: TRBJ1-1
D gene: NA
clone size: NA
CDR3 protein: CASSEIILGAPTDTEAFF
CDR3 DNA: TGTGCCAGCAGTGAAATAATTCTAGGGGCCCCGACGGACACTGAAGCTTTCTTT

V gene: TRBV6-4
J gene: TRBJ1-1
D gene: NA
clone size: NA
CDR3 protein: CASSDWAGSTEAFF
CDR3 DNA: TGTGCCAGCAGTGACTGGGCAGGGAGCACTGAAGCTTTCTTT

V gene: TRBV2
J gene: TRBJ2-7
D gene: NA
clone size: NA
CDR3 protein: CASSNDLYEQYF
CDR3 DNA: TGTGCCAGCAGCAACGACCTCTACGAGCAGTACTTC

V gene: TRBV28
J gene: TRBJ2-7
D gene: NA
clone size: NA
CDR3 protein: CASSLRGTDPVYEQYF
CDR3 DNA: TGTGCCAGCAGTTTAAGGGGAACGGACCCAGTCTACGAGCAGTACTTC

V gene: TRBV28
J gene: TRBJ1-4
D gene: TRBD1
clone size: NA
CDR3 protein: CASSLTGNNEKLFF
CDR3 DNA: TGTGCCAGCAGCCTGACAGGGAATAATGAAAAACTGTTTTTT

V gene: TRBV5-4
J gene: TRBJ1-3
D gene: TRBD1
clone size: NA
CDR3 protein: CASSFPGQGGNTIYF
CDR3 DNA: TGTGCCAGCAGCTTTCCGGGACAGGGGGGAAACACCATATATTTT

V gene: TRBV27
J gene: TRBJ2-7
D gene: NA
clone size: NA
CDR3 protein: CASTGGTSYEQYF
CDR3 DNA: TGTGCCAGCACGGGCGGGACGTCCTACGAGCAGTACTTC

V gene: TRBV14
J gene: TRBJ2-7
D gene: NA
clone size: NA
CDR3 protein: CASSQFSEQYF
CDR3 DNA: TGTGCCAGCAGCCAATTCTCCGAGCAGTACTTC

V gene: TRBV30
J gene: TRBJ2-3
D gene: NA
clone size: NA
CDR3 protein: CAWSVSSDTQYF
CDR3 DNA: TGTGCCTGGAGTGTTTCATCAGATACGCAGTATTTT